The following is a TCR beta chain sequence with its context. Its target is unknown. Unique-molecular-identifier-tagged TCR beta cDNA libraries were used. TCRdb fed the PCR reads into MiXCR, producing one record per CDR3 protein. The profile shows more than 500,000 distinct CDR3 sequences, around a third of them singletons. The V and J ends lost 3 bases and 6 bases, in that order; junction bases with no gene match: 8. The CDR3 contains 16 residues. Germline V CDR1 and CDR2: DFQATT, SNEGSKA (reference sequence). This sample was taken from a study of post-analysis software for immune sequencing data. The study, taken as a whole, reports: Samples from a shared batch, those prepared together, strongly co-clustered by F measure. Patients showed TRBV5-6, TRBV5-1 and TRBV20-1 among four to six TRBV segments more frequent than in controls.

This receptor was identified in a girl aged 2 to 17 with multiple sclerosis. V is TRBV20-1 and J is TRBJ2-3; TRBD2 aligns across 14 bases. Input material: blood. CDR3 bases: TGCAGTGCTAGCCCGGGACTAGCGGGGGCAGGGGATACGCAGTATTTT. It yields the protein CSASPGLAGAGDTQYF.